This entry features one TCR beta chain sequence. Its cognate antigen has yet to be identified. No much larger clonotype is one base removed from it; base qualities were not supplied. This sample is drawn from a study of cytomegalovirus exposure and HLA in healthy donors (dated by TCRdb to 2017 to 2019). Broadly, across the study: According to an earlier analysis of 587 of the donors, 200 million or so T cells yielded approximately 120 million unique TCR beta sequences and 276 Gb of sequence data. Roughly 290 gigabases of sequencing data and around 80 million unique TCR sequences made up an early release that covered about 640 HLA-typed donors. Among the roughly 430 genotyped donors, approximately 82% belonged to the genetic ancestry cluster associated with self-reported Caucasian donors. The study aimed to test whether cataloging public T cell receptors could reveal signatures of past pathogen exposure. The T cell repertoires of several hundred subjects were profiled by immunosequencing and related to cytomegalovirus serostatus. A separate validation cohort of approximately 120 different subjects was used in addition to the 666-subject first cohort. To predict cytomegalovirus infection status, the study brought together high-throughput TCR immunosequencing, statistical association of individual TCRs with disease status, and machine learning. In a later analysis, previously published TCR beta repertoires from hundreds of donors were re-analyzed and high-resolution HLA genotyping was added so that TCR occurrence patterns could be studied. The later analysis used no new phenotypic data to find candidate immune exposures, relying instead on TCR beta sequences and their occurrence across donors. In an earlier analysis of several hundred of the donors, high-throughput TCR beta sequencing was used to judge whether each TCR beta V gene segment behaved as functional or pseudogenic. Donor age, sex, ethnicity and CMV serostatus were compiled alongside the repertoire data. In a later genetic analysis, genome-wide SNP genotypes for about 55% of the roughly 700 donors were used, and that subset was treated as a discovery cohort. All discovery cohort repertoires had been generated using a single sequencing platform. Class I and class II HLA loci were covered by the typing at four-digit resolution. The number of typed donors differed by locus: about 620-640 for A, B, C, DRB1 and DQB1; some 500 for DQA1; around 580 for DPA1; and some 430 for DPB1. Four or five DR-DQ haplotypes were handled as single units for association and clustering because linkage in the cohort was strong. Across around 400 genotyped donors of the cohort, an average of approximately 220,000 unique TCR beta nucleotide sequences per donor were sequenced, and roughly 20% of those sequences were non-productive.

Results and caveats for the whole study, not just this receptor: According to a later genetic analysis, donors in an Asian-associated ancestry cluster had fewer N-insertions in productive TCRs than the roughly 660-donor mean. For the cohort, immune exposure information was limited to CMV serostatus. Because counts were too low, more than 15 rarely observed V segments, including chromosome 9 orphons, were left out of the earlier analysis of some 600 of the donors. A cluster of highly shared sequence variants was judged likely to represent a technical artifact of the sequencing pipeline. According to a later analysis, parvovirus B19, influenza, CMV and Epstein-Barr virus appeared linked to several top co-occurrence clusters. A further reported finding was that TCR beta sequences accurately predicted the HLA-A and HLA-B alleles for most subjects in the first cohort. The classifier was reported to diagnose cytomegalovirus status with high specificity and sensitivity in both the original cohort and the validation cohort. It was suggested by the authors that the approach could potentially be generalized to other disease states and immunological phenotypes. In a later analysis, the rate of TCR association differed among HLA loci, with DRB1 alleles having the most associated TCRs and HLA-C alleles having the fewest. When HLA alleles, especially DR and DQ, strongly co-occurred, attributing TCR associations to individual alleles was difficult. In vitro tests confirmed that a few of the cytomegalovirus-associated TCR beta chains recognize cytomegalovirus antigens. Linkage disequilibrium might explain the correlated functional status among segregating V segments, but an unknown experimental factor could not be ruled out. In a later analysis, HLA-associated TCR beta chains were found to be more clonally expanded and to have lower generation probabilities than equally common non-associated chains. The 87-base-pair reads could not distinguish some IMGT-functional V segments, including TRBV6-2 and TRBV6-3, so those segments were excluded. At a false discovery rate of 0.05, a later analysis linked some 17,000 TCR beta sequences to specific HLA alleles. In an earlier analysis of 587 of the donors, most TCR beta V segments appeared in productive rearrangements about 90% or about 30% of the time, broadly matching IMGT annotations. Because some donors lacked HLA typing at each locus, the association tests relied only on the typed subset. Roughly uniform sequencing depth across donors was assumed in presence/absence analyses, although this assumption may not hold. In a later analysis, most CMV-associated TCR beta chains were found to appear HLA-restricted, with HLA associations seemingly driven largely by CMV exposure. An association between a missense DCLRE1C variant and V-gene and J-gene trimming of TCR beta chains was found in a later genetic analysis and replicated in an independent cohort. The study listed 150 to 200 TCR beta chains as associated with cytomegalovirus. The cohort was sequenced for TCR beta chains only, and without alpha or paired-chain data the features that could be detected were limited. Across donors, most TCR sequences were observed very rarely, whereas some public TCRs were present in many individuals.

The cohort comprised hundreds of healthy bone marrow donors. All cohort members were sampled while nominally healthy, although unrecorded immune exposures were likely present. The donor was CMV seropositive and was included in the group of about 290 seropositive cohort members. Each donor provided a peripheral blood sample, and peripheral blood mononuclear cells were used for TCR beta sequencing. Genomic DNA extraction from the blood cell samples was performed with the Qiagen DNeasy Blood Extraction Kit. The receptor library was made with the immunoSEQ multiplex PCR assay. A mixture of 60 forward primers for TCR Vbeta segments and 13 reverse primers for TCR Jbeta segments was used in the multiplex PCR. Amplification of the CDR3 region of rearranged TCR beta genes was performed with a multiplex PCR assay on genomic DNA. On the Illumina HiSeq System, the amplified TCR beta libraries were sequenced as 87-base-pair reads. The published analysis was carried out like this. A later analysis counted about 80 million unique TCR beta chains across the 666 repertoires, and about 10 million of these chains were shared by at least two donors. A nearest-neighbor algorithm error-corrected the raw reads and collapsed the reads into unique sequences, merging closely related sequences to remove PCR and sequencing errors. V, D and J gene segments were assigned by aligning CDR3 sequences to IMGT reference sequences. Each retained sequence needed at least a six-nucleotide match to both a V gene segment and a J gene segment. A rearrangement was called productive if the CDR3 had no stop codons and remained in frame with V and J, and every other rearrangement was called non-productive. CDR3 was defined by IMGT convention, running from the second conserved V-encoded cysteine to the conserved J-encoded phenylalanine. In an earlier analysis of around 540 of the donors, sequences lacking an unambiguous match to a single V gene segment were excluded. In an earlier analysis of several hundred of the donors, V segments were called functional above 56.7% productive rearrangements and were called segregating when the between-donor standard deviation exceeded 5%. A statistical classification framework was developed to diagnose cytomegalovirus status using the catalog of TCR beta chain sequences. A later analysis assigned V and J genes by comparing TCR nucleotide sequences with IMGT/GENE-DB human TR gene sequences. Using the TCRdist pipeline, a later analysis assigned CDR3 sequences along with most-parsimonious VDJ recombination scenarios. In a later analysis, each TCR beta chain was defined by its CDR3 amino acid sequence together with its V-gene family, and reads without a unique V-gene family were excluded. In a later analysis, several hundred highly shared, low-generation-probability nucleotide sequences were removed to address suspected cross-contamination and a sequencing artifact. A later analysis calculated a clonal expansion index for each public chain from normalized within-repertoire ranks of inferred template counts. In a later analysis, generation probabilities were computed with a VDJ recombination model fitted to out-of-frame rearrangements, and the resulting probabilities were checked against IGoR. In a later analysis, hypergeometric tests were used to score TCR-TCR, TCR-HLA and TCR-CMV co-occurrence, with a repertoire-size bias correction applied to TCR pairs. In a later analysis, false discovery rates were estimated by permuting HLA or CMV assignments 20 times. A later analysis grouped co-occurring TCRs with DBSCAN, adding TCRdist sequence similarity when clustering within HLA-allele-positive subsets. Repertoires with fewer than 30,000 or more than 120,000 public chains were left out of co-occurrence clustering, as were about 5 repertoires with anomalous nucleotide sharing. The source is immuneACCESS, and TCRdb retained only in-frame sequences with V and J called. Part of the clones is not carried over; for the studies checked, unresolved V genes explain less than half of this, and the remainder is unexplained. V, J and clone size were drawn from that table, and D and trimming were deduced from the DNA. The sample profile shows more than 45,000 clones; 70% of them were found once. The ten biggest clones cover just under 20% of the sample.

The CDR3 measures 14 amino acids from cysteine to phenylalanine. The kept DNA is CDR3 alone, 42 bases in frame from the first base. Relative to germline, V is 4 bases shorter and J is 1 base shorter, with 11 bases between their ends. CDR1 is given as SGHNT and CDR2 as YYREEE, both from the germline V gene (reference sequence). Source material: PBMCs. The clonotype originates from a woman aged 60-75 years in good health and CMV-seropositive. The chain employs TRBV5-4 and TRBJ1-2; D gene: possibly TRBD1, on 5 matching bases. The DNA sequence reads TGTGCCAGCAGCCGACAGAGCGTTAACTATGGCTACACCTTC. This sequence encodes CASSRQSVNYGYTF.